The 12 T cell receptor beta chains given below trace back to one sample, sequenced in a study of shared T cell receptors in the human thymus. Here immunoSEQ multiplex PCR was the method, and the copy in TCRdb shows in-frame clones only, minus some. The sample holds fewer than 700,000 clones; roughly 90% are singletons and the top ten take about 0.01%. These data were likewise used in another study, on human thymus T cells.

The sequenced sample consisted of thymocytes. The receptors shown here come from a boy younger than two with a congenital heart defect.

The chain employs TRBV18 and TRBJ2-4; 10 nucleotides match TRBD2. The J segment lost 3 bases and the V segment lost 2 bases, leaving 7 bases of the junction unmatched. CDR1 is KGHSH, CDR2 LQKENI, per germline. The CDR3 has 17 amino acids. The chain's CDR3 is CASSPGASGRVKNIQYF. The CDR3 bases are TGTGCCAGCTCACCAGGGGCTAGCGGGAGAGTCAAAAACATTCAGTACTTC.

The V and J genes are TRBV7-9 and TRBJ1-4; no clear D gene. The length of the CDR3 is 14 residues. V was clipped by 5 bases and J by 8 bases, with 15 bases between them. CDR1 SEHNR and CDR2 FQNEAQ come from the germline V gene (reference sequence). This CDR3 reads CASSPDESEEKLFF. The CDR3 DNA reads TGTGCCAGCAGCCCCGATGAGTCCGAAGAAAAACTGTTTTTT.

This chain links TRBV6-4 with TRBJ1-5; weak D call: TRBD1 (6 bases). This CDR3 is built from 16 residues. Germline loops: CDR1 MRHNA, CDR2 SNTAGT. V was trimmed by 5 bases and J by 6 bases, leaving 20 bases between them. CDR3 region: CASSPPSRTVFQPQHF. CDR3 in DNA: TGTGCCAGCAGTCCACCCTCCCGGACAGTTTTTCAGCCCCAGCATTTT.

This clone was observed a single time. The V gene is TRBV7-6, the J gene TRBJ2-1; perhaps TRBD2 as D (6 bases). The CDR3 length is 18 residues. Germline loops: CDR1 SGHVS, CDR2 FNYEAQ. Trimming took off 1 base at V and 8 bases at J, with 24 bases between the two ends. CDR3 bases: TGTGCCAGCAGCTTAGATCTGGGCGGGGCAGGATTCGTCCATGAGCAGTTCTTC. Amino acid sequence: CASSLDLGGAGFVHEQFF.

The genes are TRBV6-4 and TRBJ2-7, with D possibly matching TRBD1 (7 bases). V was trimmed by 7 bases and J by 0 bases, leaving 10 bases between them. Germline V gene sequence: CDR1 MRHNA, CDR2 SNTAGT. This CDR3 is 13 amino acids long. CDR3 protein: CASTEGASYEQYF. The CDR3 DNA sequence: TGTGCCAGCACGGAGGGGGCCTCCTACGAGCAGTACTTC.

This clone has only a few counts. This chain joins TRBV4-3 and TRBJ1-4, with D unclear. The germline CDR1 and CDR2 sequences are LGHNA and YSLEER. V lost 5 bases to trimming and J lost 3 bases, with 10 bases between them. The length of the CDR3 is 14 residues. As DNA, the CDR3 is TGCGCCAGCAGCTCGGGGATCTCTAATGAAAAACTGTTTTTT. This encodes CASSSGISNEKLFF.

V and J are TRBV19 and TRBJ2-2; D not resolved. V was trimmed by 5 bases and J by 2 bases, leaving 9 bases between them. The CDR3 sequence is 14 residues long. Germline V CDR1 and CDR2: LNHDA, SQIVND (reference sequence). The DNA of the CDR3 is TGTGCCAGTAGTGTGGCCTCAAACACCGGGGAGCTGTTTTTT. This translates into CASSVASNTGELFF.

The chain employs TRBV18 and TRBJ1-1; 7 bases match TRBD1. The CDR3 length is 14 residues. Trimming removed 0 bases from V and 12 bases from J; junction bases left unmatched: 10. CDR1 is KGHSH and CDR2 is LQKENI in the germline V gene. The CDR3 coding sequence is TGTGCCAGCTCACCACCGACAGGGAGATGGAATCCTTTCTTT. This encodes CASSPPTGRWNPFF.

Here the CDR3 reads CASSLARSGTDIYEQYF. The CDR3 region has the DNA TGTGCCAGCAGTTTAGCTCGGAGCGGGACCGATATTTACGAGCAGTACTTC. The J gene is TRBJ2-7, the V gene TRBV27, with TRBD2 matching over 7 bases. Trimming cost V 2 bases and J 4 bases; bases outside gene matches: 14. CDR1 MNHEY and CDR2 SMNVEV come from the germline V gene (reference sequence). The CDR3 extends over 17 amino acids.

V is TRBV19 and J is TRBJ2-5, with TRBD1 identical over 12 bases. This CDR3 has 15 amino acids. Germline CDR1 reads LNHDA; CDR2 reads SQIVND (reference sequence). V was clipped by 5 bases and J by 5 bases; unmatched bases: 6. The CDR3 DNA follows: TGTGCCAGTAGTCCCGGGACAGGGGGCAGGGAGACCCAGTACTTC. Protein product: CASSPGTGGRETQYF.

The chain has TRBV27 and TRBJ1-5; 7 bases match TRBD1. The V gene's germline CDR1 is MNHEY and CDR2 SMNVEV (reference sequence). This CDR3 is built from 18 residues. The junction had 13 bases not matched to a gene; V was cut back by 5 bases and J by 0 bases. CDR3 nucleotides: TGTGCCAGCAGTGATCACCGGGACAGTCCCTATAGCAATCAGCCCCAGCATTTT. Translated: CASSDHRDSPYSNQPQHF.

The V and J genes are TRBV30 and TRBJ2-3; TRBD2 might be the D (5 bases). Trimming shortened V by 0 bases and J by 8 bases, and 18 bases separated the two germline ends. Germline loops: CDR1 GTSNPN, CDR2 SVGIG (reference sequence). The CDR3 consists of 15 residues. Written as DNA, the CDR3 is TGTGCCTGGAGTGTACGGAGGACTGGCGGAGGTACGCAGTATTTT. Protein product: CAWSVRRTGGGTQYF. Filled out from reference TRBV30 and TRBJ2-3, the complete variable domain reads SQTIHQWPATLVQPVGSPLSLECTVEGTSNPNLYWYRQAAGRGLQLLFYSVGIGQISSEVPQNLSASRPQDRQFILSSKKLLLSDSGFYLCAWSVRRTGGGTQYFGPGTRLTVL.